Each of the 28 T cell receptor beta chains below was sequenced from the same sample in a study of metastatic and nonmetastatic thyroid tumors (dated by TCRdb to the early 2020s). None of the patients had been given any treatment before thyroid surgery. The library was generated by PCR. The run used an Illumina HiSeq 4000. The public reads were run again by TCRdb, first through fastp at Q25 and then through MiXCR, and only productive beta chains were kept. The sample records 6,000 or so clones, approximately 30% of which are singletons. The ten largest clonotypes hold less than 20% of the sample. Sequenced material: adjacent normal tissue. These TCRs come from a female donor with papillary thyroid cancer or a benign thyroid nodule (not recorded which). Some clones in this sample may be carry-over from other donors' samples.

The chain carries TRBV28 and TRBJ2-5; possible D gene TRBD2, 5 bases. The CDR3 runs to 14 residues. The germline V gene encodes CDR1 MDHEN and CDR2 SYDVKM. The V gene lost 5 bases and the J gene lost 4 bases, with 14 bases spanning the gap. CDR3 loop: CASSPPERAETQYF. The CDR3 DNA reads as TGTGCCAGCAGTCCCCCCGAGAGGGCAGAGACCCAGTACTTC.

This clone was detected only a few times. The chain combines TRBV6-1 with TRBJ2-1; the D is unclear. The ends were cut back, 7 bases at V and 7 bases at J, with 11 bases in the middle. The CDR3 consists of 12 residues. Germline V gene data show CDR1 as MNHNS and CDR2 as SASEGT. CDR3 residues: CASKNRLNEQFF. The CDR3 DNA follows: TGTGCCAGCAAAAACCGACTTAATGAGCAGTTCTTC.

At least ten counts were recorded for this clone. The chain couples TRBV5-4 to TRBJ2-5, with 12 bases aligning to TRBD2. With V trimmed by 4 bases and J by 2 bases, 6 bases remained unmatched. CDR1 is SGHNT and CDR2 is YYREEE in the germline V gene (reference sequence). The CDR3 runs 16 residues. The CDR3 DNA reads TGTGCCAGCAGCGGGGGGACTAGCGGGCCGCAAGAGACCCAGTACTTC. This translates into CASSGGTSGPQETQYF. Using reference TRBV5-4 and TRBJ2-5 for the parts outside the CDR3, the full variable domain is ETGVTQSPTHLIKTRGQQVTLRCSSQSGHNTVSWYQQALGQGPQFIFQYYREEENGRGNFPPRFSGLQFPNYSSELNVNALELDDSALYLCASSGGTSGPQETQYFGPGTRLLVL.

This clone was counted a few times. The chain uses TRBV6-1 and TRBJ1-3; a weak D match, TRBD1 (6 bases). V lost 5 bases, J lost 8 bases, and 10 bases lay in between. CDR3 size: 12 residues. Germline V CDR1 and CDR2: MNHNS, SASEGT. CDR3 in amino acids: CASSRGADTIYF. CDR3 DNA sequence: TGTGCCAGCAGTAGGGGGGCGGACACCATATATTTT.

The chain uses TRBV12-3 or TRBV12-4 and TRBJ2-1; 9 bases are shared with TRBD2. V shed 7 bases, J shed 8 bases, and the junction held 9 bases outside the gene matches. This CDR3 contains 14 residues. DNA of the CDR3: TGTGCCAGCACGACGCGGGAGGGCCGGTATGAGCAGTTCTTC. Encoded protein: CASTTREGRYEQFF.

The rearrangement uses TRBV6-1 and TRBJ1-1, with TRBD1 matching 12 bases. Per germline, CDR1 MNHNS and CDR2 SASEGT. The CDR3 totals 13 residues. V lost 6 bases, J lost 6 bases, and 2 bases stayed unmatched. CDR3 sequence (DNA): TGTGCCAGCAGAGGGACAGGGGGCTCTGAAGCTTTCTTT. This translates into CASRGTGGSEAFF.

In its sample, this clone was seen many times. The chain combines TRBV28 with TRBJ1-4; 7 positions agree with TRBD1. The CDR3 contains 14 residues. The junction had 6 bases not matched to a gene; V was cut back by 7 bases and J by 4 bases. The germline V gene encodes CDR1 MDHEN and CDR2 SYDVKM. The CDR3 spells CASTGGTDNEKLFF. CDR3 DNA: TGTGCCAGCACTGGCGGGACAGATAATGAAAAACTGTTTTTT. Supplemented by reference TRBV28 and TRBJ1-4, the full variable domain reads DVKVTQSSRYLVKRTGEKVFLECVQDMDHENMFWYRQDPGLGLRLIYFSYDVKMKEKGDIPEGYSVSREKKERFSLILESASTNQTSMYLCASTGGTDNEKLFFGSGTQLSVL.

Note on this clone: Sequence at one end of the junction differs from germline and may be a read error. V and J are TRBV7-6 and TRBJ2-7; D not certain. The CDR3 has 14 amino acids. Germline V gives CDR1 SGHVS, CDR2 FNYEAQ. This CDR3 is CANSLVPASYEQYF. CDR3 in DNA: TGTGCCAACAGCTTAGTCCCGGCCTCCTACGAGCAGTACTTC.

This chain links TRBV9 with TRBJ1-3; D remains ambiguous. The germline V and J ends were trimmed by 2 bases and 4 bases, with 4 bases remaining between them. This CDR3 is 12 amino acids long. Germline CDR1 and CDR2: SGDLS and YYNGEE. DNA of the CDR3: TGTGCCAGCAGCGTGGGAGGAAACACCATATATTTT. It yields the protein CASSVGGNTIYF.

This clone was picked up a small number of times. The chain joins TRBV19 to TRBJ1-2, with TRBD1 identical over 11 bases. Germline assignment: CDR1 LNHDA and CDR2 SQIVND (reference sequence). Trimming at V came to 10 bases and at J to 6 bases, leaving 13 bases not matched to a gene. The length of the CDR3 is 15 residues. Here the CDR3 reads CATLVGTGGRDGYTF. In DNA form, the CDR3 reads TGTGCCACCCTGGTGGGGACAGGGGGGAGAGATGGCTACACCTTC.

There are a few counts of this clone. No conserved phenylalanine or tryptophan is present at the end of the CDR3, so a read error is the likely explanation. This chain connects TRBV12-3 or TRBV12-4 to TRBJ2-5; tentatively, D is TRBD2 (5 bases). There are 12 residues in the CDR3. V lost 6 bases and J lost 3, with 8 bases in between. The CDR3 DNA follows: TGTGCCAGCAGACAGAGGGAAGAGACCCAGTACCTC. This sequence encodes CASRQREETQYL.

By share, this clone ranks as medium-sized. The chain is built from TRBV5-5 and TRBJ2-2; 7 nucleotides match TRBD2. Germline CDR1 is SGHKS and CDR2 is YYEKEE (reference sequence). The CDR3 sequence is 16 residues long. V lost 0 bases, J lost 0 bases, and 2 bases stayed unmatched. For the CDR3, the DNA is TGTGCCAGCAGCTTGGCCGGGGGGACGAACACCGGGGAGCTGTTTTTT. Amino acids: CASSLAGGTNTGELFF.

The chain combines TRBV2 with TRBJ1-2, with D possibly TRBD1 on 5 matching bases. Trimming took off 4 bases at V and 8 bases at J, with 20 bases between the two ends. This CDR3 has 15 amino acids. Germline-derived CDR1 and CDR2 are SNHLY and FYNNEI. CDR3 region: CASSGGFQGIGGYTF. The CDR3 DNA sequence: TGTGCCAGCAGTGGAGGGTTTCAGGGAATAGGAGGCTACACCTTC.

The chain combines TRBV19 with TRBJ2-7; D uncertain. V was cut by 3 bases and J by 0 bases, with 12 bases left in between. The germline CDR1 and CDR2 sequences are LNHDA and SQIVND (reference sequence). The length of the CDR3 is 15 residues. The CDR3 protein is CASSINPGPSYEQYF. As DNA, the CDR3 is TGTGCCAGTAGTATTAACCCCGGACCCTCCTACGAGCAGTACTTC.

The chain joins TRBV25-1 to TRBJ2-1; D perhaps matches TRBD2 (6 bases). The CDR3 length is 15 residues. Trimming took off 6 bases at V and 4 bases at J, with 16 bases between the two ends. Germline V gene lookup returns CDR1 MGHDK and CDR2 SYGVNS. The CDR3 nucleotides read TGTGCCAGCAGCTTAGGTCTAGCGCGTTACAATGAGCAGTTCTTC. This encodes CASSLGLARYNEQFF.

A word on this clone: At one of its ends the junction is not consistent with the germline gene, which may arise from a read error. The chain combines TRBV5-1 with TRBJ1-2; TRBD1 matches at 7 bases. Germline V gene lookup returns CDR1 SGHRS and CDR2 YFSETQ. This CDR3 is 13 amino acids long. The CDR3 region is CASSLDRDHGYTF. CDR3 in DNA: TGCGCCAGCAGCTTAGACAGGGATCATGGATACACCTTC.

The V gene is TRBV19, the J gene TRBJ1-1, with D uncertain. The germline CDR1 and CDR2 sequences are LNHDA and SQIVND (reference sequence). The V gene lost 7 bases and the J gene lost 2 bases, with 14 bases spanning the gap. The CDR3 is 14 residues long. The CDR3 region is CASKPGGTNTEAFF. CDR3 coding DNA: TGTGCCAGTAAGCCCGGAGGAACAAACACTGAAGCTTTCTTT.

The chain combines TRBV7-8 with TRBJ1-3, with 8 bases identical to TRBD1. Unmatched junction bases numbered 6, after V lost 4 bases and J lost 4 bases. Germline CDR1 SGHVS, CDR2 FQNEAQ. This CDR3 is built from 15 residues. The CDR3 here is CASSSGQGYGNTIYF. The CDR3 nucleotides are TGTGCCAGCAGCTCCGGACAGGGATACGGAAACACCATATATTTT.

The chain uses TRBV7-9 and TRBJ1-2; D gene unclear. The V end was cut by 0 bases, the J end by 2 bases, with 7 bases between. This CDR3 comprises 14 residues. Germline lookup yields CDR1 SEHNR and CDR2 FQNEAQ (reference sequence). In DNA form, the CDR3 reads TGTGCCAGCAGCTTAGCGAGTGGGAACTATGGCTACACCTTC. Amino acid sequence: CASSLASGNYGYTF.

By share, this clone counts as large. This sequence joins TRBV6-1 and TRBJ1-2; TRBD1 is a possible D gene (6 bases). The CDR3 contains 14 residues. Germline values: CDR1 MNHNS, CDR2 SASEGT. The ends were cut back, 7 bases at V and 3 bases at J, with 15 bases in the middle. The CDR3 spells CASNPQGIDYGYTF. The CDR3 DNA follows: TGTGCCAGCAACCCGCAGGGGATCGACTATGGCTACACCTTC.

J is TRBJ2-1 and V is TRBV11-2; 7 bases are shared with TRBD1. The ends lost 4 bases at V and 8 bases at J; junction bases unmatched: 14. The CDR3 loop spans 16 amino acids. Germline V gene sequence: CDR1 SGHAT, CDR2 FQNNGV. The CDR3 sequence is CASSSYGGYRGYEQFF. The CDR3 DNA follows: TGTGCCAGCAGCTCCTATGGGGGTTACAGGGGATATGAGCAGTTCTTC.

By frequency in the sample, this clone is large (0.1 to 1%). Other DNA sequences in this sample translate to the same CDR3. This sequence joins TRBV19 and TRBJ1-2; possible D gene TRBD1, 6 bases. The CDR3 is made up of 13 amino acids. V lost 3 bases and J lost 5, with 10 bases in between. CDR1 and CDR2 (germline): LNHDA, SQIVND (reference sequence). Here the CDR3 reads CASSIGQTYGYTF. The CDR3 nucleotides read TGTGCCAGTAGTATTGGACAGACGTATGGCTACACCTTC.

Regarding this clone: One junction end disagrees with the germline gene, perhaps due to a read error. The chain is built from TRBV28 and TRBJ2-2, with D unresolved. The CDR3 length is 12 residues. Germline CDR1 and CDR2: MDHEN and SYDVKM. The CDR3 spells CAGEANTWELFF. In DNA form, the CDR3 reads TGTGCTGGCGAGGCGAACACCTGGGAGCTGTTTTTT.

This clone was seen a few times. The rearrangement joins TRBV6-1 to TRBJ2-2; TRBD2 might be the D (5 bases). The germline gives CDR1 MNHNS, CDR2 SASEGT. The CDR3 has 14 residues. The V and J ends lost 6 bases and 2 bases respectively, with 10 bases between them. For the CDR3, the DNA is TGTGCCAGCAGGCCCGAGGGAAACACCGGGGAGCTGTTTTTT. Amino acids: CASRPEGNTGELFF.

With respect to this clone: The germline gene is not matched at one end of the junction; a read error may be the cause. V gene TRBV28 combines with J gene TRBJ1-2, with 8 nucleotides matching TRBD1. Germline V gene sequence: CDR1 MDHEN, CDR2 SYDVKM. The CDR3 is 17 residues long. CDR3 nucleotide sequence: TGTGCCAGCACCTCCGGGACAGGTGGCCTTACTAACTATGTCTACACCTTC. Its protein is CASTSGTGGLTNYVYTF.

This chain uses TRBV20-1 with TRBJ2-1, with 8 bases matching TRBD2. After removal of 4 bases from V and 2 bases from J, the junction contained 10 bases not matched to a gene. This CDR3 region has 16 residues. Germline V lookup: CDR1 DFQATT, CDR2 SNEGSKA (reference sequence). CDR3 coding DNA: TGCAGTGCTATGGGGGTAGCGGGACCGACCTACAATGAGCAGTTCTTC. Translated: CSAMGVAGPTYNEQFF.

In this sample, this clone turned up once. The chain couples TRBV7-8 to TRBJ1-2; 7 nucleotides match TRBD1. CDR3 length: 13 amino acids. Trimming removed 5 bases from V and 2 bases from J; junction bases left unmatched: 2. Per the germline V gene, CDR1 is SGHVS and CDR2 is FQNEAQ. The CDR3 region has the DNA TGTGCCAGCAGCCCGGACAGGAACTATGGCTACACCTTC. Its translation is CASSPDRNYGYTF.

This clone is medium-sized. The V and J genes are TRBV19 and TRBJ2-1, with TRBD2 identical over 11 bases. After removal of 6 bases from V and 5 bases from J, the junction contained 9 bases not matched to a gene. The germline gives CDR1 LNHDA, CDR2 SQIVND (reference sequence). This CDR3 contains 16 residues. CDR3 DNA sequence: TGTGCCAGTAGGGCCCTAGCGGGAGGTTTTGACAATGAGCAGTTCTTC. It translates to CASRALAGGFDNEQFF.